This T cell receptor (beta chain) was sequenced during a study of vaccination effects on CD4 cells after COVID-19. ViraFEST used viral peptide pools to expand antigen-specific CD4+ T cells before sequencing. Culturing for ten to eleven days preceded CD4+ T cell isolation. Subjects were given two BNT162b2 or mRNA-1273 vaccine doses. Wells of 1.5 million to 2 million PBMC each were grown with about 9.5 IU/ml IL-2 and about 9.6 ug/ml peptides. Half the medium was swapped for IL-2 medium on days 3 and 7. The table came from immunoSEQ multiplex PCR; TCRdb's copy has only in-frame clones and leaves some out. The data show about 22,000 clones, with 55% to 85% seen just once and roughly a tenth held by the top ten. The CDR3 spans 14 residues. V trimming: 4 bases; J trimming: 5 bases; junction bases outside the gene matches: 7. Germline-derived CDR1 and CDR2 are SGHTS and YDEGEE. As to this clone: Its specificity is not known.

The chain employs TRBV5-8 and TRBJ2-5; the match to TRBD1 covers 8 bases. This receptor was obtained from a human donor who received a COVID-19 vaccine. Sequences were derived from CD4+ T cells from PBMCs cultured with HCoV-NL63 spike peptides, sampled after COVID-19 vaccination. CDR3 residues: CASSQDRDRETQYF. For the CDR3, the DNA is TGTGCCAGCAGCCAGGACAGGGATCGGGAGACCCAGTACTTC.